Given below is one T cell receptor (beta chain) in context. Only a few counts were recorded for this clonotype. Its antigen is not yet known. No much larger clone exists at a distance of one base, and base qualities are not known. The sample is drawn from a study of response to subunit inactivated influenza vaccine (dated by TCRdb to between 2017 and 2018). For context, the study as a whole: The study used deep quantitative T cell receptor repertoire profiling to track responses to a trivalent subunit inactivated influenza vaccine.

There are 12 amino acids in the CDR3, from cysteine to phenylalanine inclusive. Of the read, only the CDR3 DNA is kept; its 36 bases are in frame from base 1. V was cut back by 5 bases and J by 3 bases, leaving a gap of 7 bases between them. Via the germline V gene (reference sequence), CDR1 is SEHNR and CDR2 FQNEAQ. Points the paper makes about the study in general: It was suggested by the authors that each seasonal influenza vaccination may recruit only a limited number of new T cells.

Libraries came from RT-PCR. TCRdb names Illumina HiSeq 2500 as the instrument used. The public reads were quality trimmed at Q25 with fastp and then assembled into clones with MiXCR by TCRdb, keeping productive beta chains. Every CDR3 protein is listed once, alongside the most common genes and DNA of its rows. In all, the sample holds around 470,000 distinct CDR3 sequences, and approximately 7.3% of those were seen once. Together, the top ten hold 13% of the sample. The sequence joins TRBV7-9 to TRBJ2-5; too little of a D gene remains to name it. The sample consisted of PBMCs from blood, taken 23 months after vaccination. This TCR derives from a man aged 45-69 years who received an inactivated influenza vaccine. Donor details come from another sample of the same person, matched by shared clones. At the DNA level, the sequence is TGTGCCAGCAGCGACCTTAAAGAGACCCAGTACTTC. Its protein product is CASSDLKETQYF.